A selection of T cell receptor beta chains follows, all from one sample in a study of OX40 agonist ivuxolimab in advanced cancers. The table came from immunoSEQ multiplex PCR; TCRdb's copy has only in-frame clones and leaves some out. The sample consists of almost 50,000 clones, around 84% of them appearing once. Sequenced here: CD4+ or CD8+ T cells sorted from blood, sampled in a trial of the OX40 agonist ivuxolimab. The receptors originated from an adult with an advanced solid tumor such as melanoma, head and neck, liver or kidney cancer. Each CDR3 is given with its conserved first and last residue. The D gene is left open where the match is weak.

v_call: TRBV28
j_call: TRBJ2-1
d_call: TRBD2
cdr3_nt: TGTGCCAGCATGACAGCGGGAGGTGAGCAGTTCTTC
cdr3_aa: CASMTAGGEQFF

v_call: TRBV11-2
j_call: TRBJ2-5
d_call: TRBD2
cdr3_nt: TGTGCCAGCAGCTTAGAAATACTAGCGGGAGGGCCCGGGGAGACCCAGTACTTC
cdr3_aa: CASSLEILAGGPGETQYF

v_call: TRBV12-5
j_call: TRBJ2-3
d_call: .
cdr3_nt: TGTGCTAGTGTTCCCCTTTGGACACCCACAGATACGCAGTATTTT
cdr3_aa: CASVPLWTPTDTQYF

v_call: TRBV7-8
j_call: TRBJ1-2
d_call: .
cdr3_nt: TGTGCCAGCAGCTTCCAAGACTATGGCTACACCTTC
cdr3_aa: CASSFQDYGYTF

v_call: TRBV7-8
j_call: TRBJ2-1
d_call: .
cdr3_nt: TGTGCCAGCATGACAGCGGGTACTTCCTACAATGAGCAGTTCTTC
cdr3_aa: CASMTAGTSYNEQFF

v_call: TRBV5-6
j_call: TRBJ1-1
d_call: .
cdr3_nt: TGTGCCAGCAGCTTACCTAGCTTGGGCGATGAAGCTTTCTTT
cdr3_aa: CASSLPSLGDEAFF

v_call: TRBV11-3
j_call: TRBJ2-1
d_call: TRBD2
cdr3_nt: TGTGCCAGCAGCTCGAACCCCGGGGAGGGTGAGCAGTTCTTC
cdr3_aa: CASSSNPGEGEQFF

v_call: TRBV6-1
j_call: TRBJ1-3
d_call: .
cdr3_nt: TGTGCCAGCAGTGCCCGGGACATCGGAAACACCATATATTTT
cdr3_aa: CASSARDIGNTIYF

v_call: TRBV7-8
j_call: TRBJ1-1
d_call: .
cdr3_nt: TGTGCCAGCAGCTTAGAAGTCGTGGGGAGGACTGAAGCTTTCTTT
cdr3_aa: CASSLEVVGRTEAFF

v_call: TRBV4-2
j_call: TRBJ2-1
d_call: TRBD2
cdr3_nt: TGTGCCAGCAGCCAAGTGCCAGCGGGAGGTTCTAGGTACAATGAGCAGTTCTTC
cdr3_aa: CASSQVPAGGSRYNEQFF

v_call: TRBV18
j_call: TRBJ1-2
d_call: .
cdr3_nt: TGTGCCAGCTCACCGGCCCAAGGGGACTATGGCTACACCTTC
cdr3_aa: CASSPAQGDYGYTF

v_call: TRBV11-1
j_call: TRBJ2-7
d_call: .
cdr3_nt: TGTGCCAGCAGCCGCCAAATGAGCGAGCAGTACTTC
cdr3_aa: CASSRQMSEQYF